Below, 5 T cell receptor beta chains from the same sample are listed, as sequenced in a study of T cells in Graves' hyperthyroidism and ophthalmopathy. TCR beta CDR3 regions were amplified from RNA transcripts. Researchers ran a first-round RT-PCR on the TCR CDR3 using the HTBI primer set. TCRdb called the multiplex PCR reads again in MiXCR, with one record for every CDR3 protein. The data contain about 840,000 distinct CDR3 sequences, 38% of them singletons. The source material was blood. The receptors come from a man aged 18 to 29 with Graves' hyperthyroidism.

This clonotype was observed a few times. This CDR3 reads CASSVEASSDGELFF. The DNA for the CDR3 is TGTGCCAGCAGCGTAGAAGCCAGTTCGGACGGGGAGCTGTTTTTT. This chain links TRBV9 with TRBJ2-2, with D unclear. Germline CDR1 is SGDLS and CDR2 is YYNGEE. The ends were cut back, 0 bases at V and 7 bases at J, with 13 bases in the middle. This CDR3 has 15 residues. Together with reference TRBV9 and TRBJ2-2, the CDR3 gives the full variable domain: DSGVTQTPKHLITATGQRVTLRCSPRSGDLSVYWYQQSLDQGLQFLIQYYNGEERAKGNILERFSAQQFPDLHSELNLSSLELGDSALYFCASSVEASSDGELFFGEGSRLTVL.

Many counts were recorded for this clonotype. The chain's CDR3 is CASSLNSRNTEAFF. The CDR3 coding sequence is TGTGCCAGCAGCTTAAATTCCAGGAACACTGAAGCTTTCTTT. This chain joins TRBV7-8 and TRBJ1-1; D not resolved. Trimming cost V 2 bases and J 1 base, with 8 bases left between them. Germline CDR1 reads SGHVS; CDR2 reads FQNEAQ. The CDR3 length is 14 residues. Using reference TRBV7-8 and TRBJ1-1 for the parts outside the CDR3, the full variable domain is GAGVSQSPRYKVAKRGQDVALRCDPISGHVSLFWYQQALGQGPEFLTYFQNEAQLDKSGLPSDRFFAERPEGSVSTLKIQRTQQEDSAVYLCASSLNSRNTEAFFGQGTRLTVV.

This clonotype was recorded a few times. This chain connects TRBV4-3 to TRBJ2-6; 7 nucleotides agree with TRBD1. The germline CDR1 and CDR2 sequences are LGHNA and YSLEER. Germline trimming cut 6 bases from V and 1 base from J; bases unmatched to any gene: 15. This CDR3 has 19 residues. The CDR3 here is CASSVSYPGGSSGANVLTF. The CDR3 bases are TGCGCCAGCAGTGTAAGTTATCCAGGGGGTTCATCTGGGGCCAACGTCCTGACTTTC.

This clonotype appeared many times. The chain recombines TRBV7-9 with TRBJ2-5; D is unclear. Germline V CDR1 and CDR2: SEHNR, FQNEAQ (reference sequence). This CDR3 has 12 amino acids. V was cut by 7 bases and J by 3 bases, with 9 bases left in between. CDR3 DNA sequence: TGTGCCAGCACAAGGGTGGAAGAGACCCAGTACTTC. Its protein product is CASTRVEETQYF.

This clonotype was counted between two and nine times. CDR3 sequence (DNA): TGCAGTGCTAGAGAGTCAGCGGGGGGCTTCCAAGAGACCCAGTACTTC. It yields the protein CSARESAGGFQETQYF. The chain couples TRBV20-1 to TRBJ2-5, with 9 bases that match TRBD2. V lost 0 bases to trimming and J lost 1 base; unmatched junction nucleotides: 6. The CDR3 has 16 residues. Germline CDR1 is DFQATT and CDR2 is SNEGSKA (reference sequence).